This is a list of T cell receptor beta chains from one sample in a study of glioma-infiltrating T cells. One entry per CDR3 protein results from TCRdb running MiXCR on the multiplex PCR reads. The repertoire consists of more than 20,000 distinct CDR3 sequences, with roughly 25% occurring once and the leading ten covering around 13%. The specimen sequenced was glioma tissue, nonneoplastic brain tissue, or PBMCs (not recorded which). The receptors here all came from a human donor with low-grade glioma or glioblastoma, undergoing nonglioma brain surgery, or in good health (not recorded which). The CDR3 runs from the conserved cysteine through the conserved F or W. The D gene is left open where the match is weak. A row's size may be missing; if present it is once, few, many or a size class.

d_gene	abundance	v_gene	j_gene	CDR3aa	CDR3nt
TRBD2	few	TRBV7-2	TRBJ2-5	CASSLGLAGVETQYF	TGTGCCAGCAGCTTAGGACTAGCTGGGGTAGAGACCCAGTACTTC
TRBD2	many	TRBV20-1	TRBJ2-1	CSALRLAGGPNEQFF	TGCAGTGCTCTCCGACTAGCGGGGGGGCCGAATGAGCAGTTCTTC
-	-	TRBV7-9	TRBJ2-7	CASSLYYEQYF	TGTGCCAGCAGCTTGTACTACGAGCAGTACTTC
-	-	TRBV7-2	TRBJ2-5	CASSSRLAEETQYF	TGTGCCAGCAGCTCAAGGCTAGCCGAAGAGACCCAGTACTTC
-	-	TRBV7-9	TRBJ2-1	CASSRNNEQFF	TGTGCCAGCAGTAGGAACAATGAGCAGTTCTTC
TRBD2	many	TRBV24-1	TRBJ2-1	CATRTSGNYNEQFF	TGTGCCACCAGGACTAGCGGTAACTACAATGAGCAGTTCTTC
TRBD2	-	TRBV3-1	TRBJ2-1	CASSQASGGAPNEQFF	TGTGCCAGCAGCCAAGCTAGCGGGGGGGCCCCCAATGAGCAGTTCTTC
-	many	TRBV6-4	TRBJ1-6	CASSATTGTPLHF	TGTGCCAGCAGTGCCACGACCGGTACACCCCTCCACTTT
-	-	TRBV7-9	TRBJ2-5	CASSPTQETQYF	TGTGCCAGCAGCCCGACCCAAGAAACCCAGTACTTC
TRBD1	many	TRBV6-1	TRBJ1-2	CASRTGTEGYGYTF	TGTGCCAGCAGGACCGGGACAGAGGGCTATGGCTACACCTTC
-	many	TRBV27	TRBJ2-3	CASTDTDTQYF	TGTGCCTCGACAGACACAGATACGCAGTATTTT
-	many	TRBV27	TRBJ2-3	CASSLGDTQYF	TGTGCCAGCAGTTTGGGGGATACGCAGTATTTT
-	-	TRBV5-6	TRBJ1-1	CASSYETVLMNTEDFF	TGTGCCAGCAGCTACGAGACAGTACTGATGAACACTGAAGATTTCTTT
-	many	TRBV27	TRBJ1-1	CASSLRGVSWTEAFF	TGTGCCAGCAGTTTAAGGGGGGTTAGTTGGACTGAAGCTTTCTTT
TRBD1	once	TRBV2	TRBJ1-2	CASQPGQGFDGHTF	TGTGCCAGTCAACCGGGACAGGGGTTCGATGGCCACACCTTC
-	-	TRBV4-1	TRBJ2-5	CASSPGRMETEYF	TGCGCCAGCAGCCCAGGAAGGATGGAGACCGAGTACTTC
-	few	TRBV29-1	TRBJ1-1	CSVERTQNTEAFF	TGCAGCGTTGAAAGGACACAGAACACTGAAGCTTTCTTT
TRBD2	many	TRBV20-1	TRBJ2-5	CSASNSGGAQETQYF	TGCAGTGCCTCGAACAGCGGGGGGGCCCAAGAGACCCAGTACTTC
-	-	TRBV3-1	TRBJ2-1	CASSQDPGGDPWDEQFF	TGTGCCAGCAGCCAAGATCCCGGGGGAGACCCCTGGGATGAGCAGTTCTTC